The 23 T cell receptor beta chains presented below share a single source sample, sequenced in a study of shared clonotypes between healthy human individuals. TCRdb's table, derived via immunoSEQ multiplex PCR, lists solely in-frame clones and lacks some. The table shows about 1.1 million clones, with about 80% occurring only once. Input material: memory CD4+ T cells from PBMCs. Subset of the sample: CD45RA-negative fraction. These receptors originate from a man aged 18 to 35 in good health. Some clones in this sample may be carry-over from other donors' samples.

With respect to this clone: One end of the junction varies from germline; a read error may be responsible. The V and J genes are TRBV11-2 and TRBJ1-1; 8 bases line up with TRBD1. Germline CDR1 reads SGHAT; CDR2 reads FQNNGV. The CDR3 consists of 15 residues. The CDR3 region is CASSVDRGDNTEAFF. The CDR3 DNA reads TGTGCCAGCAGCGTAGACAGGGGTGATAACACTGAAGCTTTCTTT.

The V gene is TRBV5-1, the J gene TRBJ1-3; D not resolved. Germline V gene data show CDR1 as SGHRS and CDR2 as YFSETQ. V was shortened by 4 bases and J by 4 bases, with 15 bases between the two germline ends. The CDR3 is 15 residues long. CDR3 protein: CASSGGANTGNTIYF. The CDR3, as DNA: TGCGCCAGCAGCGGAGGAGCGAATACAGGAAACACCATATATTTT.

The chain employs TRBV11-2 and TRBJ2-2, with unresolved D. Germline values: CDR1 SGHAT, CDR2 FQNNGV. V was shortened by 6 bases and J by 4 bases, with 12 bases between the two germline ends. The CDR3 sequence is 14 residues long. The CDR3 reads CASSSRALTGELFF. The CDR3 nucleotides are TGTGCCAGCAGTAGTAGGGCCCTCACCGGGGAGCTGTTTTTT.

The rearrangement uses TRBV2 and TRBJ1-4; 7 bases are a match to TRBD1. V trimming: 3 bases; J trimming: 5 bases; junction bases outside the gene matches: 3. The CDR3 has 14 amino acids. The germline V gene encodes CDR1 SNHLY and CDR2 FYNNEI. In nucleotides, the CDR3 is TGTGCCAGCAGTGAGGGCAGGGGGAATGAAAAACTGTTTTTT. This sequence encodes CASSEGRGNEKLFF.

This clone has just a few counts. The V call is TRBV6-6, the J call TRBJ1-1; D perhaps matches TRBD1 (5 bases). The V gene lost 6 bases and the J gene lost 2 bases, with 13 bases spanning the gap. The CDR3 totals 14 residues. Germline lookup yields CDR1 MNHNY and CDR2 SVGAGI (reference sequence). CDR3 amino acids: CASRPPTVNTEAFF. CDR3 nucleotides: TGTGCCAGCAGACCCCCGACAGTTAACACTGAAGCTTTCTTT.

V usage is TRBV6-1 and J usage is TRBJ2-7; 7 positions agree with TRBD1. CDR3 size: 15 residues. The junction had 9 bases not matched to a gene; V was cut back by 4 bases and J by 3 bases. Per the germline V gene, CDR1 is MNHNS and CDR2 is SASEGT. In nucleotides, the CDR3 is TGTGCCAGCAGTGTCCACAGGGGATTAATCTACGAGCAGTACTTC. This sequence encodes CASSVHRGLIYEQYF.

J is TRBJ2-6 and V is TRBV5-1; D not resolved. Germline CDR1 SGHRS, CDR2 YFSETQ. The CDR3 covers 16 residues. Trimming stripped 0 bases from V and 2 bases from J, with 9 bases between. Here the CDR3 DNA reads TGCGCCAGCAGCTTGGCTACTAACACTGGGGCCAACGTCCTGACTTTC. Translating gives CASSLATNTGANVLTF.

This chain links TRBV2 with TRBJ1-1; the match to TRBD1 covers 7 bases. This CDR3 is 15 amino acids long. Germline values: CDR1 SNHLY, CDR2 FYNNEI. Losses at the gene ends were 6 bases for V and 5 bases for J; bases not matched to a gene: 12. The CDR3 sequence is CASRLYAAGGTEAFF. The CDR3 DNA is TGTGCCAGCAGGTTATATGCCGCAGGGGGGACTGAAGCTTTCTTT. The variable domain in full, completed from reference TRBV2 and TRBJ1-1, reads EPEVTQTPSHQVTQMGQEVILRCVPISNHLYFYWYRQILGQKVEFLVSFYNNEISEKSEIFDDQFSVERPDGSNFTLKIRSTKLEDSAMYFCASRLYAAGGTEAFFGQGTRLTVV.

The rearrangement uses TRBV27 and TRBJ2-2; D is uncertain. CDR1 MNHEY and CDR2 SMNVEV come from the germline V gene (reference sequence). CDR3 length: 11 residues. Trimming removed 6 bases at V and 5 bases at J, with 4 bases between. CDR3 loop: CASSRTGELFF. The CDR3 DNA reads as TGTGCCAGCAGCAGGACCGGGGAGCTGTTTTTT.

The chain has TRBV28 and TRBJ2-6; a weak D match, TRBD2 (6 bases). CDR3 length: 16 residues. The ends were cut back, 5 bases at V and 0 bases at J, with 11 bases in the middle. Germline-derived CDR1 and CDR2 are MDHEN and SYDVKM. The CDR3 here is CASSKGLFSGANVLTF. The CDR3 DNA follows: TGTGCCAGCAGTAAGGGACTTTTCTCTGGGGCCAACGTCCTGACTTTC. Variable domain in full (rest from reference TRBV28 and TRBJ2-6): DVKVTQSSRYLVKRTGEKVFLECVQDMDHENMFWYRQDPGLGLRLIYFSYDVKMKEKGDIPEGYSVSREKKERFSLILESASTNQTSMYLCASSKGLFSGANVLTFGAGSRLTVL.

The gene calls are TRBV2 and TRBJ1-2, with D possibly matching TRBD1 (6 bases). V lost 3 bases, J lost 7 bases, and 21 bases lay in between. The CDR3 has 16 amino acids. Germline V lookup: CDR1 SNHLY, CDR2 FYNNEI. The CDR3 DNA reads TGTGCCAGCAGTGATTGGGGGGCAAGAAACTATGGTGGCTACACCTTC. Protein sequence: CASSDWGARNYGGYTF.

V usage is TRBV7-2 and J usage is TRBJ2-1; no firm D call. The CDR3 loop spans 13 amino acids. The V end was cut by 1 base, the J end by 4 bases, with 5 bases between. The germline V gene encodes CDR1 SGHTA and CDR2 FQGNSA. CDR3 nucleotides: TGTGCCAGCAGCTTAGACGGGTACAATGAGCAGTTCTTC. It specifies CASSLDGYNEQFF.

V gene TRBV6-5 combines with J gene TRBJ1-1; maybe TRBD1 (5 bases). CDR3 length equals 10 residues. V shed 10 bases and J shed 4 bases, with 7 bases lying between them. Germline-derived CDR1 and CDR2 are MNHEY and SVGAGI. The CDR3 sequence: CATGGTEAFF. As DNA, the CDR3 is TGTGCCACGGGGGGCACTGAAGCTTTCTTT.

This clone was detected a few times. V and J are TRBV4-2 and TRBJ2-5; D gene uncertain. The J call could be wrong; TRBJ2-7 is a better fit for the DNA end. This CDR3 comprises 14 residues. Germline V CDR1 and CDR2: LGHNA, YNFKEQ. The DNA of the CDR3 is TGTGCCAGCAGCCAAGGTCCGGCCTCCTACGAGCAGTACTTC. It translates to CASSQGPASYEQYF.

Turning to this clone: The same CDR3 can be traced to other DNA sequences in this sample. The V gene is TRBV7-2, the J gene TRBJ2-5, with TRBD1 matching over 9 bases. The germline V gene has CDR1 SGHTA and CDR2 FQGNSA. The junction had 2 bases not matched to a gene; V was cut back by 2 bases and J by 4 bases. The CDR3 is made up of 14 amino acids. The CDR3 sequence is CASSLNRGRETQYF. The DNA for the CDR3 is TGTGCCAGCAGCTTAAACAGGGGGCGAGAGACCCAGTACTTC. Supplemented by reference TRBV7-2 and TRBJ2-5, the full variable domain reads GAGVSQSPSNKVTEKGKDVELRCDPISGHTALYWYRQSLGQGLEFLIYFQGNSAPDKSGLPSDRFSAERTGGSVSTLTIQRTQQEDSAVYLCASSLNRGRETQYFGPGTRLLVL.

The J gene is TRBJ2-7, the V gene TRBV28, with D perhaps being TRBD1 or TRBD2 (6 bases each). Trimming took 6 bases from V and 6 from J, leaving 15 bases between them. The CDR3 runs to 13 residues. Germline values: CDR1 MDHEN, CDR2 SYDVKM. The CDR3 DNA is TGTGCCAGCAGCCGCCGGGGGCCGCTCGAGCAGTACTTC. Translating gives CASSRRGPLEQYF. Based on the CDR3 plus reference TRBV28 and TRBJ2-7, the full variable domain is DVKVTQSSRYLVKRTGEKVFLECVQDMDHENMFWYRQDPGLGLRLIYFSYDVKMKEKGDIPEGYSVSREKKERFSLILESASTNQTSMYLCASSRRGPLEQYFGPGTRLTVT.

The V gene is TRBV30, the J gene TRBJ2-7; 8 bases align to TRBD1. CDR3 size: 13 residues. Germline trimming cut 4 bases from V and 2 bases from J; bases unmatched to any gene: 4. Germline CDR1 is GTSNPN and CDR2 is SVGIG (reference sequence). CDR3 bases: TGTGCCTGGACAGGACAGGGCCCCTACGAGCAGTACTTC. Its translation is CAWTGQGPYEQYF.

The chain's CDR3 is CASSLTLNEKLFF. In DNA, the CDR3 is TGTGCCAGCAGCTTAACCCTGAATGAAAAACTGTTTTTT. The chain joins TRBV7-9 to TRBJ1-4; D uncertain. The length of the CDR3 is 13 residues. Germline V gene data show CDR1 as SEHNR and CDR2 as FQNEAQ (reference sequence). V lost 2 bases to trimming and J lost 5 bases, with 6 bases between them. Complete variable domain (other parts from reference TRBV7-9 and TRBJ1-4): DTGVSQNPRHKITKRGQNVTFRCDPISEHNRLYWYRQTLGQGPEFLTYFQNEAQLEKSRLLSDRFSAERPKGSFSTLEIQRTEQGDSAMYLCASSLTLNEKLFFGSGTQLSVL.

The rearrangement joins TRBV18 to TRBJ1-5, with D hard to call. V was trimmed by 1 base and J by 3 bases, leaving 7 bases between them. This CDR3 spans 14 amino acids. Germline-derived CDR1 and CDR2 are KGHSH and LQKENI. As DNA, the CDR3 is TGTGCCAGCTCACCACTGGGTCTCAATCAGCCCCAGCATTTT. As protein: CASSPLGLNQPQHF.

The CDR3 coding sequence is TGTGCCAGCAGGTCCGCGGGAAACGGCTACAATGAGCAGTTCTTC. This codes for CASRSAGNGYNEQFF. V is TRBV28 and J is TRBJ2-1; tentatively, D is TRBD2 (6 bases). V shed 6 bases and J shed 3 bases, with 15 bases lying between them. Per germline, CDR1 MDHEN and CDR2 SYDVKM. The CDR3 length is 15 residues. Full variable domain (rest looked up from reference TRBV28 and TRBJ2-1): DVKVTQSSRYLVKRTGEKVFLECVQDMDHENMFWYRQDPGLGLRLIYFSYDVKMKEKGDIPEGYSVSREKKERFSLILESASTNQTSMYLCASRSAGNGYNEQFFGPGTRLTVL.

This clone was recorded many times. This chain links TRBV27 with TRBJ2-3; D unresolved. The germline gives CDR1 MNHEY, CDR2 SMNVEV (reference sequence). The germline V and J ends were trimmed by 0 bases and 0 bases, with 7 bases remaining between them. The CDR3 totals 15 residues. In nucleotides, the CDR3 is TGTGCCAGCAGTTTATCCGGCTGGAGCACAGATACGCAGTATTTT. Translating gives CASSLSGWSTDTQYF.

This clone was seen a single time. The chain couples TRBV27 to TRBJ2-1; D not resolved. This CDR3 region has 13 residues. With 2 bases removed from V and 4 bases from J, the gap between germline ends came to 6 bases. The germline CDR1 and CDR2 sequences are MNHEY and SMNVEV (reference sequence). CDR3 bases: TGTGCCAGCAGTTTAGAGGTGTACAATGAGCAGTTCTTC. The encoded protein is CASSLEVYNEQFF.

The rearrangement uses TRBV5-4 and TRBJ2-5, with 7 bases aligning to TRBD1. CDR3 length: 14 residues. With 4 bases clipped from V and 1 base from J, the junction kept 4 bases outside the gene matches. From germline, CDR1 is SGHNT and CDR2 YYREEE (reference sequence). CDR3 sequence reads: CASSTGQTQETQYF. The CDR3 nucleotides read TGTGCCAGCAGCACGGGACAGACCCAAGAGACCCAGTACTTC.